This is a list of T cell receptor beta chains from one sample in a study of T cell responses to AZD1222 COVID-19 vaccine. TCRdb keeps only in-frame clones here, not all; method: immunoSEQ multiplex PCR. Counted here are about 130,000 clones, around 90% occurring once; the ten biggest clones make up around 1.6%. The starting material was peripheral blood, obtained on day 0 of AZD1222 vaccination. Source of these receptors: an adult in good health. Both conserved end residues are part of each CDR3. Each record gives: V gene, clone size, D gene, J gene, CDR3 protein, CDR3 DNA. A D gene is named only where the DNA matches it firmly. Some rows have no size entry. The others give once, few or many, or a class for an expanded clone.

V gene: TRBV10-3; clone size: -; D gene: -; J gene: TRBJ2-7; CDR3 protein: CAISESKGDVYEQYF; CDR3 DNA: TGTGCCATCAGTGAGTCCAAGGGGGATGTCTACGAGCAGTACTTC
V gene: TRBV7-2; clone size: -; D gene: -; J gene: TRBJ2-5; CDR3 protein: CASSLRGSETQYF; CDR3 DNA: TGTGCCAGCAGCTTAAGGGGGTCGGAGACCCAGTACTTC
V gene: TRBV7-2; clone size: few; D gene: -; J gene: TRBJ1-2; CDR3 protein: CASSLDGTGSGGYTF; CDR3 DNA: TGTGCCAGCAGCTTAGACGGGACGGGATCCGGTGGCTACACCTTC
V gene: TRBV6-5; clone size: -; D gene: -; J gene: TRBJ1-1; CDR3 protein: CASTSGSSGTEAFF; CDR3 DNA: TGTGCCAGCACATCAGGCAGCTCCGGTACTGAAGCTTTCTTT
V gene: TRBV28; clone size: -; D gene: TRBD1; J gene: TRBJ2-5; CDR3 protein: CASRDSAGTQYF; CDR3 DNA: TGTGCCAGCCGGGACAGTGCGGGGACCCAGTACTTC
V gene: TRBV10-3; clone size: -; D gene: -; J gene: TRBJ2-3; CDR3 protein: CAISGRDRAGDTQYF; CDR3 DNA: TGTGCCATCAGTGGCCGGGACAGAGCGGGTGATACGCAGTATTTT
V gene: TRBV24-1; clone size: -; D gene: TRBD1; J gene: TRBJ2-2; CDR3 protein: CATSDHDRGYPGELFF; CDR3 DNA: TGTGCCACCAGTGATCACGACAGGGGCTACCCCGGGGAGCTGTTTTTT
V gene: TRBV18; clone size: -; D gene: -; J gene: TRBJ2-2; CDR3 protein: CASSPQDSTGELFF; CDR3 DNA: TGTGCCAGCTCACCCCAAGACAGCACCGGGGAGCTGTTTTTT
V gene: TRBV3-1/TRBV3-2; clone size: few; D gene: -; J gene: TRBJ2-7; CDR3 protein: CASSPRRDGEQYF; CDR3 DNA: TGTGCCAGCAGCCCCCGAAGGGATGGTGAGCAGTACTTC
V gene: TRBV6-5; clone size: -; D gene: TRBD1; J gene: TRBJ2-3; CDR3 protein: CASRIQGSGTDTQYF; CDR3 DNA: TGTGCCAGCAGGATACAGGGGTCAGGCACAGATACGCAGTATTTT
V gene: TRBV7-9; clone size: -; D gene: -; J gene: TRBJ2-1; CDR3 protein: CASRSGWGAPNEQFF; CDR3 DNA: TGTGCCAGCAGGTCGGGGTGGGGGGCGCCCAATGAGCAGTTCTTC
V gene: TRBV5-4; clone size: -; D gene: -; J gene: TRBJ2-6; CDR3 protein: CASSLYQFRGANVLTF; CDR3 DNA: TGTGCCAGCAGCTTGTATCAGTTTCGGGGGGCCAACGTCCTGACTTTC
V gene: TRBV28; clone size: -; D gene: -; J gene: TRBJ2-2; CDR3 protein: CASRLTVTGELFF; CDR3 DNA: TGTGCCAGCAGGCTGACAGTGACCGGGGAGCTGTTTTTT
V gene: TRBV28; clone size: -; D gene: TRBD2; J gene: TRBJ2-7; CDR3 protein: CASSPPAGVTYEQYF; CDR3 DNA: TGTGCCAGCAGCCCTCCTGCGGGGGTTACCTACGAGCAGTACTTC
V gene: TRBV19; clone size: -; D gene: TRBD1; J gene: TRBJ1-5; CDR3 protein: CASSITVAGTGNQPQHF; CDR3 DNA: TGTGCCAGTAGTATTACGGTCGCGGGGACAGGCAATCAGCCCCAGCATTTT
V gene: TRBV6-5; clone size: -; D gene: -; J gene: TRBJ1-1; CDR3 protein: CASTPQASTEAFF; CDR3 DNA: TGTGCCAGCACCCCACAGGCGAGCACTGAAGCTTTCTTT
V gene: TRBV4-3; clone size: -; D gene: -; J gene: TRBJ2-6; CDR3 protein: CASSQDVGANVLTF; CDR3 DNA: TGCGCCAGCAGCCAAGATGTGGGGGCCAACGTCCTGACTTTC
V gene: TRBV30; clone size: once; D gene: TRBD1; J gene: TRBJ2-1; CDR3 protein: CAWTDRANEQFF; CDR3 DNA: TGTGCCTGGACCGACAGGGCCAATGAGCAGTTCTTC
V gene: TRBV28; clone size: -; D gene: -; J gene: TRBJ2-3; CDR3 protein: CASSFGYTQYF; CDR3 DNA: TGTGCCAGCAGTTTCGGTTATACGCAGTATTTT
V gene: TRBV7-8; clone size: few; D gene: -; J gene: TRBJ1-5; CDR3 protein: CASSLAEGYSNQPQHF; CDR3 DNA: TGTGCCAGCAGCTTAGCTGAAGGGTATAGCAATCAGCCCCAGCATTTT
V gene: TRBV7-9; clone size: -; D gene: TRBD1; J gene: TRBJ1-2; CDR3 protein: CASSPTGFGYTF; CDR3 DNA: TGTGCCAGCAGCCCGACAGGGTTTGGCTACACCTTC
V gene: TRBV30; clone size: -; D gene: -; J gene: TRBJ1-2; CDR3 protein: CAWSQGSYGYTF; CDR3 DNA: TGTGCCTGGAGCCAGGGATCCTATGGCTACACCTTC
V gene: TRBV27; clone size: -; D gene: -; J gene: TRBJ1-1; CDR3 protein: CASSPPPLSEAFF; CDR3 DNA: TGTGCCAGCAGTCCACCACCCCTCTCTGAAGCTTTCTTT
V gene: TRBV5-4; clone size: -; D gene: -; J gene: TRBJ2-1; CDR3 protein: CASSLAGSENEQFF; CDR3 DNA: TGTGCCAGCAGCTTGGCAGGCTCAGAGAATGAGCAGTTCTTC
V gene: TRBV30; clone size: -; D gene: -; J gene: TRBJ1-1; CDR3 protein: CACKGNTEAFF; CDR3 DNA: TGTGCCTGTAAAGGGAACACTGAAGCTTTCTTT
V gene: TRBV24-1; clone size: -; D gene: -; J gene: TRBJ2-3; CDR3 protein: CATTGVGDTQYF; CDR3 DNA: TGTGCCACCACGGGGGTCGGAGATACGCAGTATTTT
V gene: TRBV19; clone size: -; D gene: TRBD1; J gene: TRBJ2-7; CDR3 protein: CASSLGTVGFSYEQYF; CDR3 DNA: TGTGCCAGTAGCCTCGGGACAGTTGGGTTCTCCTACGAGCAGTACTTC
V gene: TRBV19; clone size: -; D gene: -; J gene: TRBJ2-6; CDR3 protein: CASSIGRRDSGSGANVLTF; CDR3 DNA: TGTGCCAGTAGTATAGGGCGCCGGGACTCAGGCTCTGGGGCCAACGTCCTGACTTTC
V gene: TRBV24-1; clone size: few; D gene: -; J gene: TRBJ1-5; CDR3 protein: CATPGGSDQPQHF; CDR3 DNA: TGTGCCACCCCAGGAGGGTCGGATCAGCCCCAGCATTTT
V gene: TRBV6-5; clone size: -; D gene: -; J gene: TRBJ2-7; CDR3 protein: CASTAGNRYEQYF; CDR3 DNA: TGTGCCAGCACGGCAGGGAATAGGTACGAGCAGTACTTC
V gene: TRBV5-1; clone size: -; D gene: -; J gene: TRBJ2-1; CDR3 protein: CASSFPDALGEQFF; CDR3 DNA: TGCGCCAGCAGCTTCCCGGACGCTCTGGGTGAGCAGTTCTTC
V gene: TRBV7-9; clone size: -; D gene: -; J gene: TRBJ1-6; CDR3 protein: CASTKQGPYNSPLHF; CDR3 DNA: TGTGCCAGCACCAAACAGGGCCCCTATAATTCACCCCTCCACTTT
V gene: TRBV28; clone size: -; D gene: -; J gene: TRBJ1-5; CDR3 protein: CASSLSLNQPQHF; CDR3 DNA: TGTGCCAGCAGTTTAAGTCTAAATCAGCCCCAGCATTTT
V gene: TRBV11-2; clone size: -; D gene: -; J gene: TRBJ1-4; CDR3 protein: CASSLGAGQKLFF; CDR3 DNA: TGTGCCAGCAGCCTCGGCGCGGGCCAAAAACTGTTTTTT
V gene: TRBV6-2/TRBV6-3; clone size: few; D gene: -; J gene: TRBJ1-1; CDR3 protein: CASSGNMGGDTEAFF; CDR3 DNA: TGTGCCAGCAGTGGAAACATGGGGGGGGACACTGAAGCTTTCTTT
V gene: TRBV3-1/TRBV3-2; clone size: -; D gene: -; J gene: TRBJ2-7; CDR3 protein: CASSRGSGRSYEQYF; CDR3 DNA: TGTGCCAGCAGCCGCGGGTCCGGCAGGTCCTACGAGCAGTACTTC
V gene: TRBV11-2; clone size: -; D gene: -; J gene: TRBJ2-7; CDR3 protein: CASSFQGGPTYEQYF; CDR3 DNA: TGTGCCAGCAGCTTTCAGGGGGGGCCCACCTACGAGCAGTACTTC
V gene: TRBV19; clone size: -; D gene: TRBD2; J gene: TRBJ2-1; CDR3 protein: CASSRTSGGDYNEQFF; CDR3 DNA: TGTGCCAGTAGCCGGACTAGCGGGGGAGACTACAATGAGCAGTTCTTC
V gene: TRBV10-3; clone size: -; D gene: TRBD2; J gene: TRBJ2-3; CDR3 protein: CAISGPGGGAGDTQYF; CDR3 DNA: TGTGCCATCAGCGGACCCGGCGGGGGGGCAGGAGATACGCAGTATTTT
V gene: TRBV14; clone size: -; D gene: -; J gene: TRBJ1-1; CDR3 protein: CASSQDREGRRNTEAFF; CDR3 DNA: TGTGCCAGCAGCCAAGATCGGGAGGGGCGCCGGAACACTGAAGCTTTCTTT
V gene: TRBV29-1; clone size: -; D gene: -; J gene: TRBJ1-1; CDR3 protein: CSVDLGTTSTEAFF; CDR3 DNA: TGCAGCGTTGATCTGGGGACCACGAGTACTGAAGCTTTCTTT
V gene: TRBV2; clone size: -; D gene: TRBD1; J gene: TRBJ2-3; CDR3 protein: CASRDTLDRGRTDTQYF; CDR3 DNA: TGTGCCAGCAGGGACACATTGGACAGGGGCAGGACAGATACGCAGTATTTT
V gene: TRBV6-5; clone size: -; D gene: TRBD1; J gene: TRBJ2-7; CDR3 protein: CASSYSRTGVEQYF; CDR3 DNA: TGTGCCAGCAGTTACTCCCGGACAGGGGTCGAGCAGTACTTC
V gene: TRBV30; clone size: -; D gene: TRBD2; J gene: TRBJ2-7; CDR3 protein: CATSGGQLRLGEQYF; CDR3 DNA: TGCGCGACTAGCGGGGGGCAATTGCGGCTTGGCGAGCAGTACTTC
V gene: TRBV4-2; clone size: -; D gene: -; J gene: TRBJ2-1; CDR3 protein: CASSQLMYHEQFF; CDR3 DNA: TGTGCCAGCAGCCAGTTGATGTATCATGAGCAGTTCTTC
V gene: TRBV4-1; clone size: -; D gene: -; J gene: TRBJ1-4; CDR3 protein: CASSQGDRPTNEKLFF; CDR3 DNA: TGCGCCAGCAGCCAGGGTGACAGACCAACTAATGAAAAACTGTTTTTT
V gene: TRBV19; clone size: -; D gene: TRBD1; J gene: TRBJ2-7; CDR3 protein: CASSPRGQTYEQYF; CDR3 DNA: TGTGCCAGTAGCCCCCGGGGACAGACCTACGAGCAGTACTTC
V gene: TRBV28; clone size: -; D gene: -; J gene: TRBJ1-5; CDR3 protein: CASRDYSNQPQHF; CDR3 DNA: TGTGCCAGCAGGGATTATAGCAATCAGCCCCAGCATTTT